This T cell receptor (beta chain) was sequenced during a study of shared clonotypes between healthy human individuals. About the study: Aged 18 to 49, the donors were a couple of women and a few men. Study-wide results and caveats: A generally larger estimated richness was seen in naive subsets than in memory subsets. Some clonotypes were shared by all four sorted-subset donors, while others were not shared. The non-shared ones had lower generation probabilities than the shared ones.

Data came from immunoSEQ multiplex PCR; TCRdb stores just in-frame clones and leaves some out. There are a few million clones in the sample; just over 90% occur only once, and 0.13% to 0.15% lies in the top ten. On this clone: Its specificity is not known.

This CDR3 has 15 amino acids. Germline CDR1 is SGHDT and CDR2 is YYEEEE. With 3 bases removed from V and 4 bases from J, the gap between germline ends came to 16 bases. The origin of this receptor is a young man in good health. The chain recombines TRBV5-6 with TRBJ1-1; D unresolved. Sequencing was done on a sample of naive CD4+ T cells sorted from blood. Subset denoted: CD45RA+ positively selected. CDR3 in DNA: TGTGCCAGCAGCTCGGACGCCGGTGGAAGCACTGAAGCTTTCTTT. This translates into CASSSDAGGSTEAFF.